These T cell receptor beta chains were read from a single sample in a study of Graves' ophthalmopathy and Graves' hyperthyroidism. MiXCR, run by TCRdb on the multiplex PCR reads, gives a single entry per CDR3 protein. The sample shows approximately 460,000 distinct CDR3 sequences, over 13% of them seen only once. Sequencing used blood. The receptors were gathered from a woman in her twenties or thirties with Graves' ophthalmopathy. Both conserved end residues are part of each CDR3. Each record gives: clone size, CDR3 length, V gene, J gene, D gene, CDR3 protein, CDR3 DNA. The D gene is left open where the match is weak. Clone size, where shown, is once, few, many, or a class for clones that have expanded.

many	16	TRBV11-1	TRBJ2-2	-	CASSWERVANTGELFF	TGTGCCAGCAGCTGGGAGCGGGTCGCGAACACCGGGGAGCTGTTTTTT
-	16	TRBV6-5	TRBJ2-6	-	CASSYGQTSGANVLTF	TGTGCCAGCAGTTACGGCCAGACCTCTGGGGCCAACGTCCTGACTTTC
many	15	TRBV28	TRBJ1-5	-	CASSVGGRNNQPQHF	TGTGCCAGCAGCGTCGGGGGGCGGAACAATCAGCCCCAGCATTTT
many	15	TRBV6-5	TRBJ2-2	-	CASSYEYTDTGELFF	TGTGCCAGCAGTTACGAATACACGGACACCGGGGAGCTGTTTTTT
few	15	TRBV27	TRBJ2-5	-	CASSLSWDRKETQYF	TGTGCCAGCAGTTTATCCTGGGACCGAAAAGAGACCCAGTACTTC
many	13	TRBV2	TRBJ2-5	-	CASGRIYQETQYF	TGTGCCAGCGGCCGGATCTACCAAGAGACCCAGTACTTC
many	15	TRBV28	TRBJ1-5	-	CASSLMGMRDQPQHF	TGTGCCAGCAGTTTAATGGGGATGAGGGATCAGCCCCAGCATTTT
many	14	TRBV29-1	TRBJ2-2	-	CSVEPRALSGELFF	TGCAGCGTTGAACCCCGGGCTCTCTCCGGGGAGCTGTTTTTT
many	12	TRBV20-1	TRBJ1-3	-	CSARTEGNTIYF	TGCAGTGCTCGGACAGAAGGAAACACCATATATTTT
many	15	TRBV12-3/TRBV12-4	TRBJ2-4	-	CASSFAGLAKNIQYF	TGTGCCAGCAGTTTTGCAGGATTAGCCAAAAACATTCAGTACTTC
-	18	TRBV28	TRBJ2-7	TRBD1	CASSSDRDRGGGGYEQYF	TGTGCCAGCAGTTCGGACAGGGACAGGGGCGGTGGCGGCTACGAGCAGTACTTC
-	19	TRBV6-5	TRBJ1-5	-	CATLMPPGQPPYSNQPQHF	TGTGCCACCTTGATGCCCCCCGGACAACCACCATATAGCAATCAGCCCCAGCATTTT
many	16	TRBV2	TRBJ2-2	-	CAILSPGQPNTGELFF	TGTGCCATCTTAAGCCCCGGACAGCCAAACACCGGGGAGCTGTTTTTT
many	14	TRBV2	TRBJ2-7	-	CASSRDPSSYEQYF	TGTGCCAGCAGCCGGGACCCTAGCTCCTACGAGCAGTACTTC
few	16	TRBV9	TRBJ1-2	TRBD1	CASSIAGTGLLGGYTF	TGTGCCAGCAGCATCGCCGGGACAGGGCTATTGGGTGGCTACACCTTC
many	14	TRBV13	TRBJ2-7	-	CASSLGTTTYEQYF	TGTGCCAGCAGCTTAGGGACAACCACCTACGAGCAGTACTTC
few	16	TRBV12-3/TRBV12-4	TRBJ1-6	TRBD1	CASSGQGVSYNSPLHF	TGTGCCAGCAGCGGACAGGGGGTTTCCTATAATTCACCCCTCCACTTT
many	15	TRBV2	TRBJ1-1	-	CASSEGQDMNTEAFF	TGTGCCAGCAGTGAAGGGCAGGACATGAACACTGAAGCTTTCTTT
many	12	TRBV30	TRBJ2-2	-	CAWIRNTGELFF	TGTGCCTGGATCAGGAACACCGGGGAGCTGTTTTTT
many	13	TRBV12-3/TRBV12-4	TRBJ2-3	-	CASNQENTDTQYF	TGTGCCAGCAATCAGGAAAACACAGATACGCAGTATTTT
-	15	TRBV4-1	TRBJ2-7	-	CASSQDKGTGWEQYF	TGCGCCAGCAGCCAAGATAAGGGTACGGGGTGGGAGCAGTACTTC